These T cell receptor beta chains were read from a single sample in a study of molecular identifiers for immune sequencing clone quantification. Using its own MiXCR run on the PCR reads, TCRdb lists one record per CDR3 protein. The sample carries about 510,000 distinct CDR3 sequences, about 22% recorded once. The specimen was naive CD8+ T cells from blood, with Jurkat cell RNA spiked in. Receptors originate from a human donor in good health. Some libraries in this study had Jurkat cell RNA spiked in. Both conserved end residues are trimmed from each CDR3. Some rows have no size entry. The others give once, few or many, or a class for an expanded clone.

clone_size: many; j_call: TRBJ2-5; v_call: TRBV7-2; cdr3_aa: ASSLEGGQETQY
clone_size: many; j_call: TRBJ1-3; v_call: TRBV19; cdr3_aa: ASSTGTASSGNTIY
clone_size: .; j_call: TRBJ2-1; v_call: TRBV19; cdr3_aa: ASSWLAGVDEQF
clone_size: .; j_call: TRBJ2-1; v_call: TRBV12-5; cdr3_aa: ASGFRGDEQF
clone_size: many; j_call: TRBJ1-4; v_call: TRBV2; cdr3_aa: ASSEEGRRTTQNEKLF
clone_size: few; j_call: TRBJ2-1; v_call: TRBV9; cdr3_aa: ASSVAPGGSLYNEQF
clone_size: many; j_call: TRBJ1-1; v_call: TRBV2; cdr3_aa: ASIGQSNTEAF
clone_size: many; j_call: TRBJ2-3; v_call: TRBV29-1; cdr3_aa: SADVGGNNPFTDTQY
clone_size: .; j_call: TRBJ1-1; v_call: TRBV5-6; cdr3_aa: ASSLDSDTEAF
clone_size: .; j_call: TRBJ1-1; v_call: TRBV4-3; cdr3_aa: ASSPQGDWIMNTEAF
clone_size: many; j_call: TRBJ2-3; v_call: TRBV9; cdr3_aa: ASSTSGITDTQY
clone_size: .; j_call: TRBJ1-1; v_call: TRBV11-2; cdr3_aa: AGSLEQDMNTEAF
clone_size: .; j_call: TRBJ1-4; v_call: TRBV3-2; cdr3_aa: ASSQEGAHEKLF
clone_size: many; j_call: TRBJ1-1; v_call: TRBV20-1; cdr3_aa: SARDRGGARTEAF
clone_size: .; j_call: TRBJ1-1; v_call: TRBV4-3; cdr3_aa: ASSQDAQGAGPTEAF
clone_size: many; j_call: TRBJ2-1; v_call: TRBV7-2; cdr3_aa: ASSLELTYNEQF
clone_size: many; j_call: TRBJ2-3; v_call: TRBV7-2; cdr3_aa: ASSSQGADTQY
clone_size: .; j_call: TRBJ2-2; v_call: TRBV20-1; cdr3_aa: SAREPGLAGGYAGELF
clone_size: few; j_call: TRBJ1-1; v_call: TRBV27; cdr3_aa: ASSFEGSTEAF
clone_size: .; j_call: TRBJ2-3; v_call: TRBV25-1; cdr3_aa: ASSLYSTAPDTQY
clone_size: few; j_call: TRBJ2-1; v_call: TRBV6-5; cdr3_aa: ASSDLVNNEQF
clone_size: .; j_call: TRBJ1-3; v_call: TRBV7-9; cdr3_aa: ASSLALEEGRLGNTIY
clone_size: many; j_call: TRBJ2-7; v_call: TRBV4-3; cdr3_aa: ASSPGWGYEQY
clone_size: many; j_call: TRBJ2-3; v_call: TRBV20-1; cdr3_aa: SGSDRGAASVTDTQY
clone_size: .; j_call: TRBJ2-3; v_call: TRBV3-1; cdr3_aa: ASSQALRGRTDTQY
clone_size: many; j_call: TRBJ2-3; v_call: TRBV7-9; cdr3_aa: ASSLVSGGTNTDTQY
clone_size: many; j_call: TRBJ2-7; v_call: TRBV5-6; cdr3_aa: ASSLWGIRNEQY
clone_size: .; j_call: TRBJ2-1; v_call: TRBV11-2; cdr3_aa: ASSLGGPPPEF
clone_size: .; j_call: TRBJ2-7; v_call: TRBV4-1; cdr3_aa: ASSQEGTNPYEQY
clone_size: many; j_call: TRBJ2-4; v_call: TRBV7-2; cdr3_aa: ASSSSRTGDIQY
clone_size: .; j_call: TRBJ1-1; v_call: TRBV10-3; cdr3_aa: AISDQKWNTEAS
clone_size: .; j_call: TRBJ1-2; v_call: TRBV29-1; cdr3_aa: SVADQGGLGYT
clone_size: .; j_call: TRBJ2-2; v_call: TRBV18; cdr3_aa: ASSPPSSTGGLF
clone_size: few; j_call: TRBJ2-3; v_call: TRBV23-1; cdr3_aa: ASSQRVGGTDTQY
clone_size: many; j_call: TRBJ2-3; v_call: TRBV2; cdr3_aa: ASSDRASTDTQY
clone_size: .; j_call: TRBJ2-5; v_call: TRBV12-3/TRBV12-4; cdr3_aa: ASSPEVLGKTQY
clone_size: few; j_call: TRBJ2-7; v_call: TRBV6-2/TRBV6-3; cdr3_aa: ASRPDDTYLFYEQY
clone_size: many; j_call: TRBJ2-3; v_call: TRBV29-1; cdr3_aa: SVGRREGTDTQY